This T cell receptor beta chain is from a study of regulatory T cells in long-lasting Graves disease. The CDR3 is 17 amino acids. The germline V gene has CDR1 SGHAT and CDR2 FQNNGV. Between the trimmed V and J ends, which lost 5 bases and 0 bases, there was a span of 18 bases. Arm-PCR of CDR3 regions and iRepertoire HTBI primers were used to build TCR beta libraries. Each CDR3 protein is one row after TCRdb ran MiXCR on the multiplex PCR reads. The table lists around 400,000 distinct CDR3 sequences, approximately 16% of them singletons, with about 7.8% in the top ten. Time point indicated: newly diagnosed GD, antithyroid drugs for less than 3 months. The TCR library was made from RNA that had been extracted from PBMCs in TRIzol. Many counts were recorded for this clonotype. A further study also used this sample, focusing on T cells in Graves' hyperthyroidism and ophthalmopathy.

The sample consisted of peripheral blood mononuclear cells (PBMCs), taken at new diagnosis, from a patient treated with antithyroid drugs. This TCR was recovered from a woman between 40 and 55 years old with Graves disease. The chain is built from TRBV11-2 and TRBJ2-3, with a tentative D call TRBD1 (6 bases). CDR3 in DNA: TGTGCCAGCAGCCCGGGTTGGGACATACTGAGCACAGATACGCAGTATTTT. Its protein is CASSPGWDILSTDTQYF.